This entry features one TCR beta chain sequence. Its target is not known. With 60 Vbeta and 13 Jbeta primers, the PCR was carried out. Sequencing was performed with immunoSEQ multiplex PCR; in TCRdb, only in-frame clones are kept and a portion is missing. The table shows under 200,000 clones, with over 60% occurring only once. This record comes from a study of cytomegalovirus exposure and HLA in healthy donors. Study observations and caveats: The HLA-A and HLA-B alleles of most subjects were reportedly predicted accurately from TCR beta sequences. For TCR beta chains, V- and J-gene trimming was later linked to a missense DCLRE1C variant. Near-uniform donor sequencing depth was presumed by presence/absence analyses.

The trim removed 0 bases at V and 5 bases at J, leaving 5 bases unmatched. The CDR3 totals 14 residues. Looked up from germline, CDR1 is GTSNPN and CDR2 is SVGIG (reference sequence). Sample: PBMCs. The J gene is TRBJ2-7, the V gene TRBV30; TRBD2 matches at 9 bases. This TCR was recovered from a man aged 40-55 years in good health and CMV-seronegative. CDR3 residues: CAWSVQLAGDEQYF. Here the CDR3 DNA reads TGTGCCTGGAGTGTACAACTAGCGGGTGACGAGCAGTACTTC.